This T cell receptor (beta chain) originates from a study of identical twins (dated by TCRdb to about 2016). Concerning the study at large: The study deep-sequenced TCR alpha and beta repertoires from monozygotic twins, unrelated adults of various ages and cord blood to test whether fetal clonotypes persist. Replicate twin experiments were performed at different times using different library preparation protocols to rule out contamination. Beyond this particular receptor, the publication reports: Fewer insertions were carried by abundant cord blood beta clonotypes; a weaker similar trend was observed in young adult naive repertoires, while no such trend was observed in memory repertoires. Recombination models systematically underestimated out-of-frame TCR alpha sharing in monozygotic twins but agreed with sharing between unrelated individuals. Because the same donors could not be followed over many years, the conclusions relied on cross-sectional statistical analysis. Excess twin sharing in beta out-of-frame sequences was weaker because fewer shared sequences lowered the signal-to-noise ratio. Invariant T cells such as MAIT and iNKT could partly confound zero-insertion analyses, although diverse VJ usage argued against such confounding for most clonotypes. Compared with coincidental sharing between unrelated individuals, an excess of low generation-probability sequences was observed among out-of-frame TCR alpha sequences shared between twins.

Many counts were recorded for this clonotype. Its antigen is unknown. The record has no base qualities; no much larger clone is one base away. The germline V gene encodes CDR1 MNHEY and CDR2 SVGAGI. CDR3 length: 14 amino acids, cysteine to phenylalanine. Solely the CDR3 DNA is kept, with 42 bases framed from the first base. V lost 4 bases and J lost 6 bases, and the count of bases not matched to a germline gene is 5. Library creation used 5' RACE. TCRdb names Illumina HiSeq 2000 as the instrument used. A universal primer binding site was added through template switching, and the final cDNA carried a unique molecular identifier so that TCR cDNA molecules could be counted accurately. Specific primers in the conserved constant-segment region were used to synthesize first-strand cDNA for TCR alpha and beta chains. To control for contamination, every cDNA library carried two barcodes: a SMART-Mk sample barcode plus Illumina barcodes. TruSeq adapter sequences along with Illumina sample barcodes were introduced in two successive PCR steps. TCR alpha and beta cDNA libraries were sequenced on the Illumina HiSeq platform with custom primers. In the source study's methods: MiGEC processed the raw reads to extract unique molecular identifiers, while MiXCR was used to determine the CDR3 positions. Recombination models were inferred per individual with the repgenHMM and IGoR tools using an EM algorithm. Shared clonotypes were analyzed with the tcR package in R, and sharing was normalized by the product of cloneset sizes. To study raw recombination without the effects of thymic and clonal selection, out-of-frame nonproductive sequences were analyzed. TCRdb took the public reads, trimmed them with fastp at Q25, ran MiXCR for clone calling and kept in-frame beta chains. Each entry merges the rows of one CDR3 protein and shows their most common DNA and genes. In this record, the V and J calls reflect TCRdb's handling and not the investigators' own analysis. The sample includes over 600,000 distinct CDR3 sequences, with 21% observed a single time. The biggest ten clones account for approximately 4.3% of the sample.

All donors were healthy Caucasians. Three pairs of female monozygotic twins, all aged 18 to 29 years, were included in the twin cohort. The RNA used for TCR libraries was isolated from peripheral blood mononuclear cells. These data were also reused for a study on T cells expressing NK-cell markers. As the second paper documents: Fewer than ten donors provided sorted CD3+CD56+NKG2C+, CD3+CD56+NKG2C- and CD3+CD56-NKG2C+ T-cell subsets, whose TCR beta-chain repertoires were profiled. Among the eight sequenced donors, only one was HCMV-seronegative, while the other seven were HCMV-seropositive. In several experiments an anti-gammadeltaTCR antibody was added to restrict sorting to alphabetaTCR-expressing T cells. In roughly six donors, the dominant CD3+CD56+NKG2C+ clonotypes ranked among the top 10 CD8+ clonotypes, making up roughly 1.0-7.0% of CD8+ T cells. Those dominant clonotypes were again the most abundant among CD3+CD56-NKG2C+ cells in a few donors, at about 25-65%. It remained unclear whether the expanded NKG2C-expressing T cell clones were specific for HCMV antigens. The study sequenced eight donors, all healthy volunteers chosen at random: three men and five women. To determine HCMV serostatus, a commercial ELISA kit was used to detect HCMV-specific IgG in serum. For about six donors, bulk peripheral blood T-cell repertoires were also sequenced from unsorted PBMC. Reads were demultiplexed and grouped by UMI with MIGEC, and clonotypes were assembled and quantified with MiTCR. Only TCR cDNA sequences supported by at least two reads were kept to exclude erroneous sequences. Downstream repertoire analysis used the tcR package, and clonotypes were matched across fractions by CDR3 nucleotide sequence plus V segment. VDJmatch was used to annotate antigen specificity against VDJdb, with one amino acid substitution in CDR3 allowed.

Rearrangement joined TRBV6-5 to TRBJ2-1; 8 of the junction bases match TRBD1. This clonotype was obtained from a woman in her late teens or twenties in good health. The sequenced sample consisted of PBMCs. The bases read TGTGCCAGCAGTTTAACAGGGGGTGGCAATGAGCAGTTCTTC. Its product reads: CASSLTGGGNEQFF.